The source of this TCR beta chain is a study of OX40 agonist ivuxolimab in advanced cancers. CDR3 length: 11 amino acids. Trimming pared 4 bases from V and 5 bases from J, leaving 4 bases between. CDR1 SGHAT and CDR2 FQDESV come from the germline V gene (reference sequence). Profiled with immunoSEQ multiplex PCR; TCRdb holds only in-frame clones, not every one. The sample records 82,000 or so clones, roughly 92% being singletons. The TCR sequence derives from an adult with an advanced solid tumor such as melanoma, head and neck, liver or kidney cancer. The sequencing used CD4+ or CD8+ T cells sorted from blood, collected in a trial of the OX40 agonist ivuxolimab. V usage is TRBV11-1 and J usage is TRBJ2-3; D uncertain. This CDR3 is CASSSLDTQYF. The CDR3 DNA reads TGTGCCAGCAGCTCCCTAGATACGCAGTATTTT.